This T cell receptor (beta chain) was sequenced during a study of T-cell reconstitution after alpha-beta-depleted transplantation in children. The CDR3 is made up of 15 amino acids. Germline lookup yields CDR1 MNHEY and CDR2 SVGEGT. Trimming pared 0 bases from V and 0 bases from J, leaving 6 bases between. This clonotype was recorded many times. During its preparation, the TCRbeta library received unique molecular identifiers. TCRdb re-analysed the PCR reads in MiXCR, keeping a single row per CDR3 protein. The data show 100,000 or so distinct CDR3 sequences, 9% to 15% seen once. The chain is built from TRBV6-2 or TRBV6-3 and TRBJ1-5; D is unclear. The TCR was taken from a human donor who donated a stem cell graft to a child with inherited bone marrow failure. The sequences come from PBMCs from the stem cell graft donor, collected from the stem cell graft. The CDR3 nucleotides read TGTGCCAGCAGTTACTCGAGTCGTAGCAATCAGCCCCAGCATTTT. Translating it yields CASSYSSRSNQPQHF.